The 22 T cell receptor beta chains presented below share a single source sample, sequenced in a study of radiation and T cells in renal cell carcinoma. Only in-frame clones appear in the TCRdb table, and some are missing; sequencing was by immunoSEQ multiplex PCR. In the table there are 120,000 to 150,000 clones, around 78% of which are singletons. As for time point: baseline pretreatment blood. The treatment is: 15 Gy SBRT to primary tumor, nephrectomy 4 weeks later. The sequencing used blood, collected from a patient whose treatment included radiotherapy and nephrectomy. These receptors were collected from a woman in her forties or fifties with renal cell carcinoma.

This CDR3 is CAAGTQNTDTQYF. DNA of the CDR3: TGTGCCGCCGGGACACAGAACACAGATACGCAGTATTTT. The chain uses TRBV9 and TRBJ2-3, with D maybe TRBD1 (6 bases). Trimming stripped 10 bases from V and 2 bases from J, with 14 bases between. Germline values: CDR1 SGDLS, CDR2 YYNGEE. This CDR3 spans 13 amino acids.

This clone appeared a single time. The chain links TRBV28 to TRBJ2-5; D remains unclear. The V gene lost 4 bases and the J gene lost 2 bases, with 5 bases spanning the gap. This CDR3 spans 12 amino acids. CDR1 is MDHEN and CDR2 is SYDVKM in the germline V gene. CDR3 sequence reads: CASSSTQETQYF. CDR3 nucleotides: TGTGCCAGCAGTTCGACGCAAGAGACCCAGTACTTC.

This rearrangement joins TRBV4-3 to TRBJ2-3, with 15 bases identical to TRBD2. Trimming removed 0 bases from V and 6 bases from J; junction bases left unmatched: 7. The CDR3 has 18 residues. Looked up from germline, CDR1 is LGHNA and CDR2 is YSLEER. DNA for the CDR3: TGCGCCAGCAGCCAAGACCCAGCCGGGACTAGCGGGGGGGATACGCAGTATTTT. Translating it yields CASSQDPAGTSGGDTQYF.

The chain carries TRBV6-6 and TRBJ2-1, with D tentatively TRBD1 (6 bases). Germline CDR1 and CDR2: MNHNY and SVGAGI (reference sequence). The CDR3 runs 14 residues. Between the trimmed V and J ends, which lost 6 bases and 9 bases, there was a span of 18 bases. CDR3 protein: CASSLLGTRGEQFF. The CDR3 region has the DNA TGTGCCAGCAGCTTATTGGGAACCAGGGGTGAGCAGTTCTTC.

V gene TRBV9 combines with J gene TRBJ2-5; possible D gene TRBD2, 5 bases. The germline V gene has CDR1 SGDLS and CDR2 YYNGEE. The CDR3 runs to 15 residues. Between the trimmed V and J ends, which lost 0 bases and 1 base, there was a span of 10 bases. This CDR3 is CASSVARGSQETQYF. CDR3 bases: TGTGCCAGCAGCGTAGCTCGGGGAAGCCAAGAGACCCAGTACTTC.

The rearrangement uses TRBV7-2 and TRBJ1-1; D possibly corresponds to TRBD1 (5 bases). The length of the CDR3 is 14 residues. CDR1 SGHTA and CDR2 FQGNSA come from the germline V gene. V was trimmed by 3 bases and J by 5 bases, leaving 13 bases between them. The CDR3 DNA follows: TGTGCCAGCAGCTTTTCGGGGGGGAGAACTGAAGCTTTCTTT. Encoded protein: CASSFSGGRTEAFF.

This clone has just a few counts. The chain carries TRBV18 and TRBJ2-5; 13 bases are shared with TRBD2. The CDR3 spans 15 residues. Germline V gives CDR1 KGHSH, CDR2 LQKENI. Trimming took 6 bases from V and 3 from J; bases not matched to a gene: 4. DNA of the CDR3: TGTGCCAGCTCCCCCACTAGCGGGAGGGAAGAGACCCAGTACTTC. Amino acid sequence: CASSPTSGREETQYF.

This chain links TRBV2 with TRBJ1-5, with D perhaps TRBD1 (6 bases). Germline CDR1 reads SNHLY; CDR2 reads FYNNEI. Trimming removed 6 bases from V and 7 bases from J, with 19 bases in between. The CDR3 has 15 amino acids. This CDR3 reads CASRATWGGSQPQHF. The CDR3, as DNA: TGTGCCAGCAGAGCTACCTGGGGGGGCAGCCAGCCCCAGCATTTT.

This clone has a single count. V gene TRBV25-1 combines with J gene TRBJ1-4; 9 bases line up with TRBD1. From germline, CDR1 is MGHDK and CDR2 SYGVNS. This CDR3 comprises 18 residues. V dropped 3 bases and J dropped 7; count of bases not matched to a gene: 15. This CDR3 is CASSEPIRDRARGEKLFF. In DNA form, the CDR3 reads TGTGCCAGCAGTGAGCCAATTAGGGACAGGGCCCGGGGTGAAAAACTGTTTTTT.

In this sample, this clone turned up a few times. The V call is TRBV9, the J call TRBJ2-3; D perhaps matches TRBD1 (5 bases). Per germline, CDR1 SGDLS and CDR2 YYNGEE. The CDR3 has 17 amino acids. Trimming shortened V by 2 bases and J by 4 bases, and 20 bases separated the two germline ends. Here the CDR3 DNA reads TGTGCCAGCAGCGTCGCCCACAGGACATCCCCTCCAGATACGCAGTATTTT. Translating gives CASSVAHRTSPPDTQYF.

This chain uses TRBV21-1 with TRBJ2-2; the table assigns TRBD2, which was not confirmed against the DNA. TRBV21-1 is an annotated pseudogene. The CDR3 sequence is 15 residues long. The DNA of the CDR3 is TGTGCCAGCAGCATTAAGCGGGAGAACACCGGGGAGCTGTTTTTT. Its protein product is CASSIKRENTGELFF.

The chain employs TRBV14 and TRBJ2-1; D might be TRBD1 or TRBD2, each matching 5 bases. The CDR3 spans 12 residues. The V gene's germline CDR1 is SGHDN and CDR2 FVKESK. V lost 4 bases and J 8 bases, leaving 9 bases between the germline ends. The CDR3 nucleotides are TGTGCCAGCAGCCCACTGGGGGATGAGCAGTTCTTC. Protein: CASSPLGDEQFF.

This chain joins TRBV20-1 and TRBJ1-2; D ambiguous. From germline, CDR1 is DFQATT and CDR2 SNEGSKA (reference sequence). This CDR3 comprises 11 residues. V was cut by 1 base and J by 5 bases, with 5 bases left in between. The CDR3 spells CSARAQYGYTF. CDR3 DNA sequence: TGCAGTGCTAGAGCACAGTATGGCTACACCTTC.

The chain joins TRBV13 to TRBJ2-5; no definite D call. Per the germline V gene, CDR1 is PRHDT and CDR2 is FYEKMQ (reference sequence). V dropped 5 bases and J dropped 5 bases, with 12 bases sitting between them. CDR3 size: 13 residues. The CDR3 region is CASSPRPIETQYF. The CDR3 bases are TGTGCCAGCAGCCCTAGGCCCATTGAGACCCAGTACTTC.

The CDR3 DNA follows: TGTGCCAGCAGCGTAGGGGTCAGTCAGCCCCAGCATTTT. It codes for CASSVGVSQPQHF. This chain links TRBV9 with TRBJ1-5; no clear D. Germline CDR1 is SGDLS and CDR2 is YYNGEE. The CDR3 contains 13 residues. V was clipped by 0 bases and J by 6 bases, with 7 bases between them. Looking up the rest from reference TRBV9 and TRBJ1-5 gives the full variable domain: DSGVTQTPKHLITATGQRVTLRCSPRSGDLSVYWYQQSLDQGLQFLIQYYNGEERAKGNILERFSAQQFPDLHSELNLSSLELGDSALYFCASSVGVSQPQHFGDGTRLSIL.

The J gene is TRBJ1-3, the V gene TRBV25-1, with D perhaps TRBD1 (6 bases). The CDR3 covers 13 residues. Germline V gives CDR1 MGHDK, CDR2 SYGVNS. Trimming pared 5 bases from V and 4 bases from J, leaving 9 bases between. CDR3 amino acids: CASSLTGGNTIYF. CDR3 nucleotides: TGTGCCAGCAGTCTGACAGGAGGAAACACCATATATTTT.

V gene TRBV7-2 combines with J gene TRBJ1-2; D is unresolved. The CDR3 extends over 14 amino acids. CDR1 is SGHTA and CDR2 is FQGNSA in the germline V gene. V lost 5 bases and J lost 2, with 12 bases in between. Written as DNA, the CDR3 is TGTGCCAGCAGCCCACCTGGAGGAAACTATGGCTACACCTTC. Encoded protein: CASSPPGGNYGYTF.

Ten or more counts support this clone. The identical CDR3 is also encoded by other nucleotide sequences in the sample. The rearrangement uses TRBV4-3 and TRBJ1-4, with 8 bases matching TRBD1. This CDR3 has 15 amino acids. V shed 0 bases and J 8 bases; nucleotides not matched to a gene: 5. Germline assignment: CDR1 LGHNA and CDR2 YSLEER. CDR3 sequence: CASSQEVQGGEKLFF. DNA of the CDR3: TGCGCCAGCAGCCAAGAGGTACAGGGGGGAGAAAAACTGTTTTTT.

The rearrangement links TRBV7-9 to TRBJ1-5, with D maybe TRBD1 (6 bases). Between the trimmed V and J ends, which lost 3 bases and 7 bases, there was a span of 10 bases. The germline gives CDR1 SEHNR, CDR2 FQNEAQ (reference sequence). The CDR3 sequence is 13 residues long. The CDR3 spells CASSLGGRQPQHF. CDR3 in DNA: TGTGCCAGCAGCTTGGGGGGCCGACAGCCCCAGCATTTT.

V is TRBV19 and J is TRBJ1-1; TRBD1 matches at 10 bases. CDR3 length: 14 amino acids. The junction had 4 bases not matched to a gene; V was cut back by 5 bases and J by 4 bases. CDR1 and CDR2 from the germline V gene are LNHDA and SQIVND (reference sequence). In DNA form, the CDR3 reads TGTGCCAGTAGTGGGGACAGGGGAGGCACTGAAGCTTTCTTT. Amino acids: CASSGDRGGTEAFF. Combining the CDR3 with reference TRBV19 and TRBJ1-1 gives the whole variable domain DGGITQSPKYLFRKEGQNVTLSCEQNLNHDAMYWYRQDPGQGLRLIYYSQIVNDFQKGDIAEGYSVSREKKESFPLTVTSAQKNPTAFYLCASSGDRGGTEAFFGQGTRLTVV.

The V and J genes are TRBV2 and TRBJ1-2; the D gene is possibly TRBD1 (5 bases). Trimming took 1 base from V and 3 from J, leaving 12 bases between them. The CDR3 totals 15 residues. Germline-derived CDR1 and CDR2 are SNHLY and FYNNEI. This CDR3 is CASSEGRGGDYGYTF. Written as DNA, the CDR3 is TGTGCCAGCAGTGAAGGGAGGGGCGGGGACTATGGCTACACCTTC. Full variable domain (remainder filled in from reference TRBV2 and TRBJ1-2): EPEVTQTPSHQVTQMGQEVILRCVPISNHLYFYWYRQILGQKVEFLVSFYNNEISEKSEIFDDQFSVERPDGSNFTLKIRSTKLEDSAMYFCASSEGRGGDYGYTFGSGTRLTVV.

This chain joins TRBV10-3 and TRBJ1-2, with a possible D match to TRBD1 (5 bases). Germline-derived CDR1 and CDR2 are ENHRY and SYGVKD. This CDR3 has 11 residues. V gave up 7 bases and J gave up 8 bases, with 11 bases separating them. CDR3 sequence reads: CAINAGMGYTF. CDR3 coding DNA: TGTGCCATCAATGCAGGGATGGGCTACACCTTC.